These 5 T cell receptor beta chains were all obtained from the same sample, sequenced in a study of T-cell reconstitution after alpha-beta-depleted transplantation in children. It was with unique molecular identifiers that the TCRbeta library was prepared. TCRdb itself ran the PCR reads through MiXCR, one entry per CDR3 protein. The table includes about 540,000 distinct CDR3 sequences, 15% to 20% detected once. Sequenced material: PBMCs from the stem cell graft donor, taken from the stem cell graft. The receptors stem from a human donor who donated a stem cell graft to a child with acute lymphoblastic leukemia.

This clonotype was seen a handful of times. The V call is TRBV4-1, the J call TRBJ2-1, with D possibly TRBD2 on 6 matching bases. This CDR3 spans 15 amino acids. Germline lookup yields CDR1 MGHRA and CDR2 YSYEKL. Trimming shortened V by 3 bases and J by 3 bases, and 12 bases separated the two germline ends. CDR3 protein: CASSHLGLYYNEQFF. Written as DNA, the CDR3 is TGCGCCAGCAGCCATTTGGGACTGTACTACAATGAGCAGTTCTTC.

This clonotype was counted a single time. The CDR3 DNA follows: TGTGCCAGCAGGGACAGGGGAAGAGCTAATGAAAAACTGTTTTTT. Amino acids: CASRDRGRANEKLFF. The chain links TRBV12-3 or TRBV12-4 to TRBJ1-4, with TRBD1 identical over 9 bases. Trimming at V came to 6 bases and at J to 3 bases, leaving 5 bases not matched to a gene. This CDR3 is 15 amino acids long.

Only a few counts were recorded for this clonotype. The chain uses TRBV5-1 and TRBJ1-2; D possibly corresponds to TRBD1 (6 bases). The germline gives CDR1 SGHRS, CDR2 YFSETQ. The CDR3 totals 13 residues. Trimming pared 0 bases from V and 4 bases from J, leaving 7 bases between. As DNA, the CDR3 is TGCGCCAGCAGCTTGGAGACAGGCTATGGCTACACCTTC. Amino acid sequence: CASSLETGYGYTF.

The V and J genes are TRBV30 and TRBJ2-6; D is possibly TRBD2 (6 bases). Trimming shortened V by 0 bases and J by 0 bases, and 6 bases separated the two germline ends. The CDR3 is 15 amino acids. Germline assignment: CDR1 GTSNPN and CDR2 SVGIG (reference sequence). The DNA for the CDR3 is TGTGCCTGGAGTGTCGGGAGCTCTGGGGCCAACGTCCTGACTTTC. Translated: CAWSVGSSGANVLTF.

The V call is TRBV30, the J call TRBJ1-2; 8 nucleotides line up with TRBD1. The length of the CDR3 is 14 residues. Trimming took 2 bases from V and 5 from J; bases not matched to a gene: 7. The V gene's germline CDR1 is GTSNPN and CDR2 SVGIG (reference sequence). The CDR3 bases are TGTGCCTGGAGTCCCAGGGGGCGAAGGTATGGCTACACCTTC. Translating gives CAWSPRGRRYGYTF.